The 28 T cell receptor beta chains presented below share a single source sample, sequenced in a study of lymphopenia after photon versus proton radiotherapy. Assay: immunoSEQ multiplex PCR; the TCRdb copy retains only in-frame clones and omits some. This table has 55,000 to 85,000 clones, less than 95% appearing once. The sequenced sample was peripheral blood, obtained from a patient treated with photon-based radiotherapy. The origin of the receptors is a woman aged 35 to 49 with cholangiocarcinoma.

This chain links TRBV6-6 with TRBJ2-7; TRBD2 is a possible D gene (6 bases). V lost 8 bases and J lost 3, with 14 bases in between. CDR1 is MNHNY and CDR2 is SVGAGI in the germline V gene (reference sequence). The CDR3 covers 13 residues. The CDR3 nucleotides are TGTGCCAGCCTTGGCGGGGCCCGCTACGAGCAGTACTTC. This codes for CASLGGARYEQYF.

The J gene is TRBJ2-3, the V gene TRBV29-1; D is uncertain. V was clipped by 8 bases and J by 2 bases, with 5 bases between them. CDR3 length: 10 amino acids. Germline loops: CDR1 SQVTM, CDR2 ANQGSEA. For the CDR3, the DNA is TGCAGCTTATTCACAGATACGCAGTATTTT. Protein: CSLFTDTQYF.

This clone was recorded only once. The J gene is TRBJ2-7, the V gene TRBV10-2; D is tentatively TRBD1 or TRBD2 (6 bases each). Germline lookup yields CDR1 WSHSY and CDR2 SAAADI. CDR3 length: 13 residues. In DNA, the CDR3 is TGCTCAGTGGGGGGCGGAAGTCCCTACGAGCAGTACTTC. This translates into CSVGGGSPYEQYF.

This rearrangement joins TRBV6-1 to TRBJ1-4; TRBD1 matches 8 bases. Unmatched junction bases numbered 7, after V lost 6 bases and J lost 7 bases. The CDR3 runs to 14 residues. From germline, CDR1 is MNHNS and CDR2 SASEGT. CDR3 sequence reads: CASRRQGAIEKLFF. In DNA form, the CDR3 reads TGTGCCAGCAGACGCCAGGGGGCGATTGAAAAACTGTTTTTT.

The CDR3 reads CASSVSDTGQAFF. The CDR3 DNA sequence: TGTGCCAGCAGTGTATCAGATACCGGTCAAGCTTTCTTT. The chain combines TRBV6-1 with TRBJ1-1; the D is unclear. CDR3 size: 13 residues. Trimming took 4 bases from V and 9 from J, leaving 15 bases between them. Germline V gives CDR1 MNHNS, CDR2 SASEGT.

J is TRBJ1-5 and V is TRBV10-3, with D possibly TRBD1 on 5 matching bases. V lost 10 bases and J 4 bases, leaving 17 bases between the germline ends. The CDR3 is 14 amino acids. Germline V gene lookup returns CDR1 ENHRY and CDR2 SYGVKD. CDR3 protein: CATKPGGSNQPQHF. The CDR3 bases are TGTGCCACGAAACCGGGGGGGAGTAATCAGCCCCAGCATTTT.

The chain combines TRBV9 with TRBJ1-2; D ambiguous. The CDR3 consists of 15 residues. V lost 3 bases, J lost 4 bases, and 16 bases lay in between. Germline loops: CDR1 SGDLS, CDR2 YYNGEE. This CDR3 is CASSDGPQTTYGYTF. CDR3 in DNA: TGTGCCAGCAGCGATGGCCCGCAAACTACCTATGGCTACACCTTC. Full variable domain (outside the CDR3, taken from reference TRBV9 and TRBJ1-2): DSGVTQTPKHLITATGQRVTLRCSPRSGDLSVYWYQQSLDQGLQFLIQYYNGEERAKGNILERFSAQQFPDLHSELNLSSLELGDSALYFCASSDGPQTTYGYTFGSGTRLTVV.

The DNA of the CDR3 is TGTGCCAGCAGTCCTCACAATCGGGGTCGGAACACTGAAGCTTTCTTT. Its translation is CASSPHNRGRNTEAFF. The chain is built from TRBV28 and TRBJ1-1, with D unclear. V lost 5 bases to trimming and J lost 1 base, with 17 bases between them. This CDR3 is 16 amino acids long. Germline-derived CDR1 and CDR2 are MDHEN and SYDVKM.

The chain employs TRBV19 and TRBJ1-4; unclear D gene. The CDR3 length is 16 residues. Germline V gene lookup returns CDR1 LNHDA and CDR2 SQIVND (reference sequence). Trimming removed 7 bases at V and 0 bases at J, with 15 bases between. DNA for the CDR3: TGTGCCAGTAACGGGGATAGCGCCGCAACTAATGAAAAACTGTTTTTT. The encoded protein is CASNGDSAATNEKLFF. Together with reference TRBV19 and TRBJ1-4, the CDR3 gives the full variable domain: DGGITQSPKYLFRKEGQNVTLSCEQNLNHDAMYWYRQDPGQGLRLIYYSQIVNDFQKGDIAEGYSVSREKKESFPLTVTSAQKNPTAFYLCASNGDSAATNEKLFFGSGTQLSVL.

This clone has just a few counts. The CDR3 coding sequence is TGTGCCAGCAGCTCAGGCCCAGGGGGCCAAATGAATGAGCAGTTCTTC. This codes for CASSSGPGGQMNEQFF. J is TRBJ2-1 and V is TRBV7-2, with 8 bases that match TRBD1. CDR3 size: 16 residues. After removal of 4 bases from V and 7 bases from J, the junction contained 12 bases not matched to a gene. The germline gives CDR1 SGHTA, CDR2 FQGNSA.

V gene TRBV5-1 combines with J gene TRBJ1-5; D gene unclear. The germline V gene encodes CDR1 SGHRS and CDR2 YFSETQ. The ends were cut back, 0 bases at V and 5 bases at J, with 12 bases in the middle. The CDR3 length is 15 residues. The CDR3 sequence: CASSLEGIGYQPQHF. The CDR3 region has the DNA TGCGCCAGCAGCTTGGAGGGAATAGGGTATCAGCCCCAGCATTTT.

The rearrangement uses TRBV18 and TRBJ2-3, with a possible D match to TRBD1 (6 bases). This CDR3 is built from 13 residues. Germline assignment: CDR1 KGHSH and CDR2 LQKENI. V lost 4 bases, J lost 4 bases, and 9 bases lay in between. This chain's CDR3 is CASSRDKADTQYF. The CDR3 DNA sequence: TGTGCCAGCTCACGGGACAAAGCAGATACGCAGTATTTT.

The chain carries TRBV11-2 and TRBJ2-5; D is ambiguous. The CDR3 has 13 residues. Germline V gene data show CDR1 as SGHAT and CDR2 as FQNNGV. V was clipped by 1 base and J by 4 bases, with 7 bases between them. CDR3 DNA sequence: TGTGCCAGCAGCTTAGGTTTGGGAGAGACCCAGTACTTC. This encodes CASSLGLGETQYF.

The V gene is TRBV19, the J gene TRBJ1-1; 7 bases match TRBD1. The CDR3 runs to 16 residues. From germline, CDR1 is LNHDA and CDR2 SQIVND (reference sequence). V trimming: 5 bases; J trimming: 0 bases; junction bases outside the gene matches: 9. CDR3 sequence: CASSSPSTGMNTEAFF. CDR3 nucleotide sequence: TGTGCCAGTAGTTCTCCTTCGACAGGGATGAACACTGAAGCTTTCTTT.

The V gene is TRBV7-9, the J gene TRBJ1-5; D remains ambiguous. The ends were cut back, 4 bases at V and 4 bases at J, with 11 bases in the middle. CDR3 length equals 14 residues. Germline CDR1 reads SEHNR; CDR2 reads FQNEAQ (reference sequence). CDR3 nucleotides: TGTGCCAGCAGCTCTACCGGACGGAATCAGCCCCAGCATTTT. This codes for CASSSTGRNQPQHF. The variable domain in full, completed from reference TRBV7-9 and TRBJ1-5, reads DTGVSQNPRHKITKRGQNVTFRCDPISEHNRLYWYRQTLGQGPEFLTYFQNEAQLEKSRLLSDRFSAERPKGSFSTLEIQRTEQGDSAMYLCASSSTGRNQPQHFGDGTRLSIL.

The chain recombines TRBV9 with TRBJ2-1, with 8 bases fitting TRBD2. Per the germline V gene, CDR1 is SGDLS and CDR2 is YYNGEE. With 2 bases clipped from V and 3 bases from J, the junction kept 4 bases outside the gene matches. This CDR3 is built from 15 residues. The CDR3 here is CASSVSGASYNEQFF. CDR3 nucleotides: TGTGCCAGCAGCGTTAGCGGGGCCAGCTACAATGAGCAGTTCTTC.

Concerning this clone: One end of the junction varies from germline; a read error may be responsible. The chain is built from TRBV7-9 and TRBJ1-1; the D is unclear. Per the germline V gene, CDR1 is SEHNR and CDR2 is FQNEAQ (reference sequence). The CDR3 runs 13 residues. The CDR3 sequence: CAGSSRPNTEAFF. The CDR3 DNA reads as TGTGCCGGCAGCTCCCGTCCAAACACTGAAGCTTTCTTT.

V and J are TRBV7-2 and TRBJ2-2; D remains ambiguous. The CDR3 is 13 amino acids. V was trimmed by 4 bases and J by 5 bases, leaving 8 bases between them. The germline V gene encodes CDR1 SGHTA and CDR2 FQGNSA. Written as DNA, the CDR3 is TGTGCCAGCAGCTCCCGGCGGACCGGGGAGCTGTTTTTT. Encoded protein: CASSSRRTGELFF. Complete variable domain (other parts from reference TRBV7-2 and TRBJ2-2): GAGVSQSPSNKVTEKGKDVELRCDPISGHTALYWYRQSLGQGLEFLIYFQGNSAPDKSGLPSDRFSAERTGGSVSTLTIQRTQQEDSAVYLCASSSRRTGELFFGEGSRLTVL.

The CDR3 DNA sequence: TGTGCCAGCCGGGACAGGGGAACCTACGAGCAGTACTTC. Translation: CASRDRGTYEQYF. V gene TRBV7-9 combines with J gene TRBJ2-7, with 10 bases identical to TRBD1. The J segment lost 2 bases and the V segment lost 8 bases, leaving 3 bases of the junction unmatched. This CDR3 is built from 13 residues. Germline V gene lookup returns CDR1 SEHNR and CDR2 FQNEAQ (reference sequence).

This clone has just one count. The V gene is TRBV19, the J gene TRBJ2-5; 9 nucleotides line up with TRBD2. The CDR3 spans 17 residues. The V gene's germline CDR1 is LNHDA and CDR2 SQIVND (reference sequence). The V and J ends lost 5 bases and 5 bases, in that order; junction bases with no gene match: 15. CDR3 sequence: CASSPASGSGGLETQYF. DNA of the CDR3: TGTGCCAGTAGTCCCGCCAGTGGTAGCGGGGGTCTGGAGACCCAGTACTTC.

V is TRBV6-6 and J is TRBJ1-1; 9 bases are shared with TRBD1. The germline CDR1 and CDR2 sequences are MNHNY and SVGAGI (reference sequence). V lost 6 bases and J lost 5; bases outside the gene matches: 7. The CDR3 runs 14 residues. The CDR3 DNA reads as TGTGCCAGCAGCCCGACAGGGGGAGGAACTGAAGCTTTCTTT. This sequence encodes CASSPTGGGTEAFF.

J is TRBJ2-5 and V is TRBV7-9, with D uncertain. Germline V gene sequence: CDR1 SEHNR, CDR2 FQNEAQ (reference sequence). This CDR3 is built from 13 residues. V gave up 1 base and J gave up 3 bases, with 6 bases separating them. CDR3 nucleotides: TGTGCCAGCAGCTTAGGGGCAGAAGAGACCCAGTACTTC. It yields the protein CASSLGAEETQYF. The complete variable domain, with remaining parts taken from reference TRBV7-9 and TRBJ2-5, reads DTGVSQNPRHKITKRGQNVTFRCDPISEHNRLYWYRQTLGQGPEFLTYFQNEAQLEKSRLLSDRFSAERPKGSFSTLEIQRTEQGDSAMYLCASSLGAEETQYFGPGTRLLVL.

This chain joins TRBV19 and TRBJ2-5; D gene unclear. The CDR3 totals 12 residues. Germline CDR1 is LNHDA and CDR2 is SQIVND (reference sequence). Trimming took off 6 bases at V and 6 bases at J, with 11 bases between the two ends. CDR3 sequence: CASSGIGQTQYF. The CDR3 DNA follows: TGTGCCAGTAGCGGCATCGGTCAGACCCAGTACTTC. The full variable domain, its missing parts supplied by reference TRBV19 and TRBJ2-5, is DGGITQSPKYLFRKEGQNVTLSCEQNLNHDAMYWYRQDPGQGLRLIYYSQIVNDFQKGDIAEGYSVSREKKESFPLTVTSAQKNPTAFYLCASSGIGQTQYFGPGTRLLVL.

The CDR3 reads CASSSPRGQGHEKLFF. The CDR3 coding sequence is TGCGCCAGCAGCTCCCCCCGAGGACAGGGGCACGAAAAACTGTTTTTT. This rearrangement joins TRBV5-1 to TRBJ1-4; 9 nucleotides match TRBD1. CDR1 is SGHRS and CDR2 is YFSETQ in the germline V gene. The CDR3 sequence is 16 residues long. After removal of 3 bases from V and 8 bases from J, the junction contained 11 bases not matched to a gene.

The V gene is TRBV28, the J gene TRBJ1-2; 9 nucleotides line up with TRBD1. Germline V gene lookup returns CDR1 MDHEN and CDR2 SYDVKM. CDR3 length: 14 amino acids. The junction had 2 bases not matched to a gene; V was cut back by 5 bases and J by 1 base. The CDR3 nucleotides read TGTGCCAGCAGTCGGACAGGGGTTAACTATGGCTACACCTTC. Protein: CASSRTGVNYGYTF.

The V and J genes are TRBV7-8 and TRBJ2-5, with D tentatively TRBD1 (6 bases). The CDR3 runs 15 residues. Germline-derived CDR1 and CDR2 are SGHVS and FQNEAQ. V was cut by 1 base and J by 5 bases, with 14 bases left in between. For the CDR3, the DNA is TGTGCCAGCAGCTTAGTCCAGGGGCTGCGGGAGACCCAGTACTTC. Translation gives CASSLVQGLRETQYF.

The rearrangement joins TRBV4-1 to TRBJ2-7, with TRBD2 matching over 9 bases. CDR3 size: 16 residues. Germline V gene sequence: CDR1 MGHRA, CDR2 YSYEKL. J was trimmed by 1 base and V by 4 bases; bases with no gene match: 8. CDR3 DNA sequence: TGCGCCAGCAGCCTTTCAACTAGCGGGCGATCCTACGAGCAGTACTTC. This codes for CASSLSTSGRSYEQYF.

This clone was found once. The chain uses TRBV5-6 and TRBJ1-5; D might be TRBD1 (5 bases). Germline-derived CDR1 and CDR2 are SGHDT and YYEEEE. The CDR3 spans 15 residues. The ends were cut back, 0 bases at V and 1 base at J, with 8 bases in the middle. CDR3 region: CASSLARGSNQPQHF. In nucleotides, the CDR3 is TGTGCCAGCAGCTTGGCGAGGGGAAGCAATCAGCCCCAGCATTTT.